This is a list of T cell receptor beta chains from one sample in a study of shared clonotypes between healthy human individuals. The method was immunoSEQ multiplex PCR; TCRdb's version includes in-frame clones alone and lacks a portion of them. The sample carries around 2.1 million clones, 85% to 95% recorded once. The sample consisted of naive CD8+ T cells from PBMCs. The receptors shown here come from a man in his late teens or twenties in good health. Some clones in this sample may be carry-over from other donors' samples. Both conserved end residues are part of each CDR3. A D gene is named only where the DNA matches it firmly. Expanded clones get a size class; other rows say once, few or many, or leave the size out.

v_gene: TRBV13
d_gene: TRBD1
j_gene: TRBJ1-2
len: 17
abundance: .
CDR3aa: CASSAWGTGMANYGYTF
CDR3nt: TGTGCCAGCAGCGCATGGGGGACAGGGATGGCTAACTATGGCTACACCTTC

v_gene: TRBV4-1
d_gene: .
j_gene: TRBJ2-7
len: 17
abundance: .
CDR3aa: CASSQDRTRVGAYEQYF
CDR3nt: TGCGCCAGCAGCCAAGATCGGACTCGTGTTGGTGCCTACGAGCAGTACTTC

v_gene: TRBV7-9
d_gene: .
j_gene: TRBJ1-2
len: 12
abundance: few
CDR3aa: CASTGDYYGYTF
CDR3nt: TGTGCCAGCACAGGGGATTACTATGGCTACACCTTC

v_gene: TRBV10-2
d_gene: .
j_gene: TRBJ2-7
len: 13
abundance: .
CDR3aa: CATHSPIGLEQYF
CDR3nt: TGCGCCACCCATTCACCTATCGGACTCGAGCAGTACTTC

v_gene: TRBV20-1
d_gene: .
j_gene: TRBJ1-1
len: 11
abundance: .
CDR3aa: CSVKNFPEAFF
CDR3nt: TGCAGTGTTAAGAATTTCCCTGAAGCTTTCTTT

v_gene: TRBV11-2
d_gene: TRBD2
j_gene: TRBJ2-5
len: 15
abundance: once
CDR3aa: CASSLASGSPSAQYF
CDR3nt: TGTGCCAGCAGCTTGGCGAGCGGGAGCCCCTCGGCCCAGTACTTC

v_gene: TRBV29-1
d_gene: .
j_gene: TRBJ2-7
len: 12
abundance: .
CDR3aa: CSVEFEDYEQYF
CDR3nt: TGCAGCGTTGAATTTGAGGACTACGAGCAGTACTTC

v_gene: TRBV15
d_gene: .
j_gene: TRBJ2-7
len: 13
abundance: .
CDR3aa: CATSTLPSTAEYF
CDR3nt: TGTGCCACCAGCACCTTACCGAGTACGGCGGAGTACTTC

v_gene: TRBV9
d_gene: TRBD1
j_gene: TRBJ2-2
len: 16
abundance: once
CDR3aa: CASSTRQGENTGELFF
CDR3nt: TGTGCCAGCAGCACCCGACAGGGCGAGAACACCGGGGAGCTGTTTTTT

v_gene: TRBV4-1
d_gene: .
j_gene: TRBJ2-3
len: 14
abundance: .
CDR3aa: CASSQVGSTDTQYF
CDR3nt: TGCGCCAGCAGCCAAGTCGGAAGCACAGATACGCAGTATTTT

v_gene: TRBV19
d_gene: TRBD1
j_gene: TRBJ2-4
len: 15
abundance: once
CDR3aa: CASSIVGTGSNIQYF
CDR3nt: TGTGCCAGTAGTATAGTGGGGACAGGGAGTAACATTCAGTACTTC

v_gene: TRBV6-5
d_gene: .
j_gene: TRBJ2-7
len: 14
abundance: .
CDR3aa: CASSPGQISYEQYF
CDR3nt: TGTGCCAGCAGTCCAGGACAGATTAGCTACGAGCAGTACTTC

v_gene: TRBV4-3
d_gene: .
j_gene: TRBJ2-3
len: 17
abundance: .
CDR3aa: CASSHGRVLLSTDTQYF
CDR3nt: TGCGCCAGCAGCCACGGGAGAGTCCTTTTAAGCACAGATACGCAGTATTTT

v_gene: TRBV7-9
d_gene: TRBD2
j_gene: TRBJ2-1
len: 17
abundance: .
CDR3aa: CASSLFFGGTRYNEQFF
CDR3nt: TGTGCCAGCAGCTTATTCTTTGGGGGGACTAGATACAATGAGCAGTTCTTC

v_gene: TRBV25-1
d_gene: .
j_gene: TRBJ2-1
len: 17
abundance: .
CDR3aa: CASSSTSLYVGGREQFF
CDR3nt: TGTGCCAGCAGCTCAACCTCCCTTTATGTGGGTGGCCGTGAGCAGTTCTTC

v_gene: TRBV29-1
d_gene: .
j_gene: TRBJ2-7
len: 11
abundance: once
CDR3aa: CSVKEGLEQYF
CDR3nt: TGCAGCGTCAAGGAGGGGCTCGAGCAGTACTTC

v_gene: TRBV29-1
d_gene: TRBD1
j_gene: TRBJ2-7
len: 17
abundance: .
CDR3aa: CSVEGLSRDRVSYEQYF
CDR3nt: TGCAGCGTTGAAGGATTATCCCGGGACAGGGTCTCCTACGAGCAGTACTTC

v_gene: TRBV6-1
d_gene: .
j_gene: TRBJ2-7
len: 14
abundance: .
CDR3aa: CASRVTGVPYEQYF
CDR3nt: TGTGCCAGCAGAGTGACCGGGGTTCCCTACGAGCAGTACTTC

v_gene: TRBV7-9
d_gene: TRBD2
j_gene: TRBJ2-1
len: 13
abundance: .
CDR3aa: CASSLLAGDEQFF
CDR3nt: TGTGCCAGCAGCTTACTAGCGGGAGATGAGCAGTTCTTC

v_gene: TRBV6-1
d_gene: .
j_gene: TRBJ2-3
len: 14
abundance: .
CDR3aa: CASRGVSKGDTQYF
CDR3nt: TGTGCCAGCAGGGGGGTTAGTAAAGGGGATACGCAGTATTTT

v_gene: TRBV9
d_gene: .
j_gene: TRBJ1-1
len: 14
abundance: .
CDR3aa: CASSVGAEYTEAFF
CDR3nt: TGTGCCAGCAGCGTAGGGGCAGAGTACACTGAAGCTTTCTTT

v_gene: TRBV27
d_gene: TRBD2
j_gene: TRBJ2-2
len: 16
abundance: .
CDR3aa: CASRGGSGRSTGELFF
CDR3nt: TGTGCCAGTCGTGGAGGTAGCGGGAGGTCCACCGGGGAGCTGTTTTTT

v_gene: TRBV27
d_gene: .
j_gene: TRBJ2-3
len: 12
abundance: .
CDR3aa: CASSFGPDTQYF
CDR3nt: TGTGCCAGCAGTTTTGGCCCAGATACGCAGTATTTT

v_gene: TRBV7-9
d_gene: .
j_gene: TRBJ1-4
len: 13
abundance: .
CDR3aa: CASRPAGPEKLFF
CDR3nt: TGTGCCAGCCGCCCGGCGGGACCGGAAAAACTGTTTTTT

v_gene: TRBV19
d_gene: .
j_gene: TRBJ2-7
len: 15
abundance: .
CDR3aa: CASSIDHWRSYEQYF
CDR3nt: TGTGCCAGTAGTATAGACCACTGGCGGTCCTACGAGCAGTACTTC

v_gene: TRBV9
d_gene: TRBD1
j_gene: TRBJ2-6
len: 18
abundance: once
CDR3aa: CASSASGTGGTGANVLTF
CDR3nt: TGTGCCAGCAGCGCCTCCGGGACAGGGGGGACGGGGGCCAACGTCCTGACTTTC

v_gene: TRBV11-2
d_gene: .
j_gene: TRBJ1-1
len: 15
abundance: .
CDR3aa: CASSLQGTSPFTAFF
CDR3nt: TGTGCCAGCAGCTTACAGGGAACTAGTCCCTTTACGGCTTTCTTT

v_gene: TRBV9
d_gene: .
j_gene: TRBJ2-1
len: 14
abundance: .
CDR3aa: CASSPISNYNEQFF
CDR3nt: TGTGCCAGCAGCCCCATCAGCAATTACAATGAGCAGTTCTTC

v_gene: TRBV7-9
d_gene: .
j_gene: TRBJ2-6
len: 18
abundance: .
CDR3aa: CASSSDGPGNSGANVLTF
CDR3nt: TGTGCCAGCAGCTCCGATGGGCCAGGGAACTCTGGGGCCAACGTCCTGACTTTC

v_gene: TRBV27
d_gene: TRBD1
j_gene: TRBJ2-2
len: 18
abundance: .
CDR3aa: CASSPWDRGRMIAGELFF
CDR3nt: TGTGCCAGCAGTCCCTGGGACAGGGGGCGCATGATCGCCGGGGAGCTGTTTTTT

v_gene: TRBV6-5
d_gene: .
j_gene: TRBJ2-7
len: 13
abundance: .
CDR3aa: CASSSHPRNEQYF
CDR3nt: TGTGCCAGCAGTTCCCACCCCCGTAACGAGCAGTACTTC

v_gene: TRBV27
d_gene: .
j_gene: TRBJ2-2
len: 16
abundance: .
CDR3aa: CASTKDREFAVGELFF
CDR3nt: TGTGCCAGCACAAAAGACCGGGAGTTTGCAGTCGGGGAGCTGTTTTTT

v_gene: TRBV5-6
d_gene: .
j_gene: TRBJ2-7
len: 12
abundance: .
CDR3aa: CASSLNPYEQYF
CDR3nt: TGTGCCAGCAGCTTGAACCCATACGAGCAGTACTTC

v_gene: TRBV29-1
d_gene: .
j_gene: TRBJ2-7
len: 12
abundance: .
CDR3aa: CSVERAYHEQYF
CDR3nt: TGCAGCGTTGAGAGGGCTTACCACGAGCAGTACTTC

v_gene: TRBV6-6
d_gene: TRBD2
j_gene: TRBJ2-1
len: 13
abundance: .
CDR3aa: CASLEAGDNEQFF
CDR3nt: TGTGCCAGTTTGGAAGCGGGGGACAATGAGCAGTTCTTC

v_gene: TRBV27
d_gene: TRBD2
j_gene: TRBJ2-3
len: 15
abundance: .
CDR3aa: CASRGLAGVVDTQYF
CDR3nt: TGTGCCAGCCGCGGACTAGCGGGAGTGGTAGATACGCAGTATTTT

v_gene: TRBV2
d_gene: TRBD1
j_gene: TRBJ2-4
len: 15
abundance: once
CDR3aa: CASSGQGVAKNIQYF
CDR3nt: TGTGCCAGCAGCGGACAGGGGGTCGCCAAAAACATTCAGTACTTC

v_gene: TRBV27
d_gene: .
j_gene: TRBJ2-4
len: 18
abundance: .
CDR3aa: CASSLSRLKGWPGNIQYF
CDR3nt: TGTGCCAGCAGTCTCTCCCGTCTTAAGGGGTGGCCTGGAAACATTCAGTACTTC

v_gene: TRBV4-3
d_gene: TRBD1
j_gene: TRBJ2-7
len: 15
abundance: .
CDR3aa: CASSQGTGGNYEQYF
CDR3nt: TGCGCCAGCAGCCAAGGGACAGGGGGGAACTACGAGCAGTACTTC

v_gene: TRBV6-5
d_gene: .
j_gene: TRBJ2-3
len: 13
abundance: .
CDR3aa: CASSQTDADTQYF
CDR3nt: TGTGCCAGCAGTCAGACGGATGCAGATACGCAGTATTTT